Listed here are 21 T cell receptor beta chains from one sample, sequenced in a study of monozygotic twins with inflammatory bowel disease. TCRdb reprocessed the 5' RACE reads, keeping one entry per CDR3 protein, no DNA. The sample has about 350,000 distinct CDR3 sequences. Material: blood. Every receptor here comes from a human donor with ulcerative colitis or Crohn's disease, or a healthy co-twin of an affected twin (not recorded which).

V usage is TRBV6-5 and J usage is TRBJ2-7; TCRdb gives TRBD1 as the D gene, but with no DNA this cannot be confirmed. Germline assignment: CDR1 MNHEY and CDR2 SVGAGI. CDR3 length equals 13 residues. CDR3 sequence: CASSWGLTYEQYF.

The genes are TRBV5-1 and TRBJ2-1; with no DNA, the TCRdb D assignment of TRBD1 cannot be verified. Germline CDR1 SGHRS, CDR2 YFSETQ. This CDR3 is 14 amino acids long. Here the CDR3 reads CASSASGGYNEQFF. Variable domain in full (rest from reference TRBV5-1 and TRBJ2-1): KAGVTQTPRYLIKTRGQQVTLSCSPISGHRSVSWYQQTPGQGLQFLFEYFSETQRNKGNFPGRFSGRQFSNSRSEMNVSTLELGDSALYLCASSASGGYNEQFFGPGTRLTVL.

This chain links TRBV5-4 with TRBJ2-7; TCRdb names TRBD1, which stays unverified in the absence of DNA. From germline, CDR1 is SGHNT and CDR2 YYREEE (reference sequence). CDR3 length equals 13 residues. The CDR3: CASSFEGQREQYF.

The chain couples TRBV7-9 to TRBJ2-1; absent DNA, TCRdb's TRBD1 call cannot be checked. CDR3 length: 17 amino acids. Per germline, CDR1 SEHNR and CDR2 FQNEAQ (reference sequence). The chain's CDR3 is CASSFMGQRAVYNEQFF.

CDR3 residues: CASGPPYNEQFF. The V call is TRBV11-2, the J call TRBJ2-1. CDR1 and CDR2 from the germline V gene are SGHAT and FQNNGV. This CDR3 spans 12 amino acids.

The CDR3 is CATSRKSGGTGSYNEQFF. V usage is TRBV15 and J usage is TRBJ2-1; as DNA is missing, the TRBD2 call by TCRdb cannot be tested. The germline gives CDR1 LNHNV, CDR2 YYDKDF (reference sequence). The CDR3 runs to 18 residues.

V usage is TRBV29-1 and J usage is TRBJ2-1; without DNA, the TCRdb call of TRBD1 cannot be checked. Per germline, CDR1 SQVTM and CDR2 ANQGSEA. The CDR3 extends over 15 amino acids. The CDR3 loop reads CSAAPTGVVSDEQFF.

The V call is TRBV5-1, the J call TRBJ2-7. This CDR3 has 13 amino acids. Looked up from germline, CDR1 is SGHRS and CDR2 is YFSETQ. The CDR3 reads CASRFWSSYEQYF.

This chain connects TRBV7-2 to TRBJ2-7. CDR3 length: 14 amino acids. CDR1 is SGHTA, CDR2 FQGNSA, per germline. Here the CDR3 reads CASSFGPASYEQYF.

V usage is TRBV28 and J usage is TRBJ2-1; TCRdb's D call, TRBD2, is unchecked because there is no DNA. This CDR3 is 14 amino acids long. CDR1 and CDR2 (germline): MDHEN, SYDVKM. The CDR3 sequence: CASSWSGLANEQFF.

This chain connects TRBV28 to TRBJ2-2; TCRdb designates TRBD1, a call that cannot be tested without DNA. The CDR3 has 15 residues. The V gene's germline CDR1 is MDHEN and CDR2 SYDVKM. The chain's CDR3 is CASSLWDRAAGELFF.

This chain joins TRBV11-1 and TRBJ2-6; TCRdb's D gene call, TRBD1, goes unchecked for lack of DNA. The CDR3 contains 19 residues. The germline V gene encodes CDR1 SGHAT and CDR2 FQDESV (reference sequence). CDR3 sequence: CASSLGGGQVYSGANVLTF.

The chain carries TRBV5-1 and TRBJ2-7; TCRdb gives TRBD1 as the D gene, but with no DNA this cannot be confirmed. Germline CDR1 is SGHRS and CDR2 is YFSETQ. CDR3 length: 14 amino acids. This chain's CDR3 is CASKPRTGAYEQYF.

The chain employs TRBV20-1 and TRBJ1-1; no DNA is available, so the TRBD1 call from TCRdb remains unchecked. Germline V gene sequence: CDR1 DFQATT, CDR2 SNEGSKA (reference sequence). The CDR3 spans 13 residues. The CDR3 region is CSARTGGDLEAFF.

J is TRBJ2-2 and V is TRBV10-3; no DNA is available, so the TRBD1 call from TCRdb remains unchecked. Germline CDR1 reads ENHRY; CDR2 reads SYGVKD. The CDR3 runs to 17 residues. CDR3 amino acids: CTITVTAGTANTGELFF.

This sequence joins TRBV4-3 and TRBJ2-5. The CDR3 consists of 15 residues. Germline loops: CDR1 LGHNA, CDR2 YSLEER. The CDR3 region is CASSQDLAGYGTQYF.

The chain is built from TRBV12-3 or TRBV12-4 and TRBJ1-6; there is no DNA to check the TCRdb D call of TRBD1. This CDR3 spans 14 amino acids. The CDR3 is CASSLDRANSPLHF.

This chain joins TRBV12-3 or TRBV12-4 and TRBJ2-7. The CDR3 is 15 residues long. The CDR3 spells CASSLELTGPYEQYF.

V and J are TRBV28 and TRBJ2-2. Germline V CDR1 and CDR2: MDHEN, SYDVKM. The CDR3 spans 14 residues. This CDR3 reads CAILRKASGRELFF. The variable domain in full, completed from reference TRBV28 and TRBJ2-2, reads DVKVTQSSRYLVKRTGEKVFLECVQDMDHENMFWYRQDPGLGLRLIYFSYDVKMKEKGDIPEGYSVSREKKERFSLILESASTNQTSMYLCAILRKASGRELFFGEGSRLTVL.

The chain has TRBV27 and TRBJ2-7; TCRdb indicates TRBD2, and absent DNA this call remains unverified. CDR3 length: 17 amino acids. CDR1 MNHEY and CDR2 SMNVEV come from the germline V gene (reference sequence). CDR3 loop: CASSLRVMGLTAYEQYF.

The chain combines TRBV29-1 with TRBJ2-1; lacking DNA, the TRBD1 call made by TCRdb goes unchecked. CDR1 and CDR2 (germline): SQVTM, ANQGSEA. The CDR3 extends over 16 amino acids. The CDR3 spells CSVVGGVKTSYNEQFF.